This is a list of T cell receptor beta chains from one sample in a study of spatial heterogeneity in lung cancer. TCRdb re-called the 5' RACE reads with MiXCR, one entry per CDR3 protein. The sample holds about 120,000 distinct CDR3 sequences, over 9% seen once. Sequencing was performed on PBMCs, taken at follow-up. Receptors were obtained from a male donor with early-stage non-small cell lung cancer. The CDR3 runs from the conserved cysteine through the conserved F or W. D genes are given only for firm matches. Clone size is given for some rows only: seen once, a few or many times, or a class if the clone is expanded.

d_call j_call v_call clone_size cdr3_nt cdr3_aa
NA TRBJ1-5 TRBV19 NA TGTGCCAGTAGTCTCCGGGGAAGTAAAATAGCCCAGCATTTT CASSLRGSKIAQHF
NA TRBJ1-4 TRBV29-1 few TGCAGCGTTTTTACAGGCGGAGAAAAACTGTTTTTT CSVFTGGEKLFF
NA TRBJ1-2 TRBV28 NA TGTGCCAGCAGTTTATACGTAGGGGTCGGCTACACCTTC CASSLYVGVGYTF
NA TRBJ1-1 TRBV27 NA TGTGCCAGCAGTTTATTGACAAGGGGGAACACTGAAGCTTTCTTT CASSLLTRGNTEAFF
TRBD1 TRBJ1-6 TRBV6-5 NA TGTGCCAGCAGTTACGGACAGGGTGCCTATAATTCACCCCTCCACTTT CASSYGQGAYNSPLHF
TRBD1 TRBJ1-3 TRBV11-2 many TGTGCCAGCAGCACACTTAGGGGGCGCCGGGGAAACACCATATATTTT CASSTLRGRRGNTIYF
TRBD2 TRBJ2-1 TRBV5-1 NA TGCGCCAGCAGCTGGACCCCTAGCGGGGGCACGTACAATGAGCAGTTCTTC CASSWTPSGGTYNEQFF
TRBD2 TRBJ2-5 TRBV6-1 NA TGTGCCAGCAGTCCGCGGGCTAGCGGGGAGGAGACCCAGTACTTC CASSPRASGEETQYF
NA TRBJ2-1 TRBV9 NA TGTGCCAGCAGCGTAGGAGAAGTAAATGAGCAGTTCTTC CASSVGEVNEQFF
NA TRBJ2-2 TRBV9 few TGTGCCAGCAGCGTAGTGGCTCATTCGAACACCGGGGAGCTGTTTTTT CASSVVAHSNTGELFF
TRBD2 TRBJ2-5 TRBV5-4 NA TGTGCCAGCAGCCCGGAGACGGGACTAGCGGGGACTCAAGAGACCCAGTACTTC CASSPETGLAGTQETQYF
NA TRBJ1-6 TRBV20-1 NA TGCAGTGCTAGAGTCCCAGGGGTAGATAATTCACCCCTCCACTTT CSARVPGVDNSPLHF
TRBD2 TRBJ2-3 TRBV15 NA TGTGCCACCAGCACGGGGGGGTTAACAGATACGCAGTATTTT CATSTGGLTDTQYF
NA TRBJ2-2 TRBV11-2 NA TGTGCCAGCAGCTTAAGTTGGCGGGGGCCCAACACCGGGGAGCTGTTTTTT CASSLSWRGPNTGELFF
TRBD1 TRBJ2-7 TRBV20-1 few TGCAGTGCTTATGACAGGGGGCGTTACGAGCAGTACTTC CSAYDRGRYEQYF
NA TRBJ2-5 TRBV24-1 many TGTGCCACCAGCATGATGGGGGCCGGAGTAGAGACCCAGTACTTC CATSMMGAGVETQYF
NA TRBJ1-5 TRBV15 many TGTGCCACCAGCAGAGACGGTCAGGGCTTACATCAGCCCCAGCATTTT CATSRDGQGLHQPQHF
NA TRBJ2-1 TRBV5-6 few TGTGCCAGCAGCCCCTATGTCTACAATGAGCAGTTCTTC CASSPYVYNEQFF
NA TRBJ1-2 TRBV6-1 NA TGTGCCAGCAGTGTGGACAGCCTCTATGGCTACACCTTC CASSVDSLYGYTF
NA TRBJ2-7 TRBV20-1 NA TGCAGTGCTCAGCGCATGGTGAGCTCCTACGAGCAGTACTTC CSAQRMVSSYEQYF
NA TRBJ1-2 TRBV6-1 few TGTGCCAGCAGTGAGGAGGGCAGGGGCGGCTATGGCTACACCTTC CASSEEGRGGYGYTF
NA TRBJ2-7 TRBV5-1 many TGCGCCAGCAGCTTCCCAGGGATCCACGAGCAGTACTTC CASSFPGIHEQYF
TRBD2 TRBJ2-3 TRBV5-1 few TGCGCCAGCAGCATCGGGACTACCCCCCTCTGGGATACGCAGTATTTT CASSIGTTPLWDTQYF
TRBD1 TRBJ2-7 TRBV4-1 few TGCGCCAGCAGTTTAACAGGGGGAGTATCCTACGAGCAGTACTTC CASSLTGGVSYEQYF
NA TRBJ2-5 TRBV4-1 NA TGCGCCAGCAGCCACAGGGCCAAAGAGACCCAGTACTTC CASSHRAKETQYF
TRBD2 TRBJ2-3 TRBV9 few TGTGCCAGCAGCTCGGGGGGATGGACAGATACGCAGTATTTT CASSSGGWTDTQYF
NA TRBJ2-1 TRBV10-3 NA TGTGCCACCCGACAGGACGGATATATGGGCAATGAGCAGTTCTTC CATRQDGYMGNEQFF
NA TRBJ1-3 TRBV29-1 many TGCAGCGTGGGGGAGACAGGTGGAAACACCATATATTTT CSVGETGGNTIYF
NA TRBJ1-6 TRBV19 many TGTGCCAGTAGTATCTGGAATTCACCCCTCCACTTT CASSIWNSPLHF
TRBD1 TRBJ1-5 TRBV7-2 NA TGTGCCAGCAGCTTGCGAGGGGGCGAGTATCAGCCCCAGCATTTT CASSLRGGEYQPQHF
NA TRBJ1-1 TRBV28 many TGTGCCAGCACCCCCAGGCCTAACACTGAAGCTTTCTTT CASTPRPNTEAFF
NA TRBJ2-5 TRBV7-2 NA TGTGCCAGCAGGTCACTAGGAATAGAAGAGACCCAGTACTTC CASRSLGIEETQYF
NA TRBJ2-1 TRBV7-2 few TGTGCCAGCAGCTTAGAGGTGGGCTATGAGCAGTTCTTC CASSLEVGYEQFF
NA TRBJ2-3 TRBV3-1 NA TGTGCCAGCAGCCAAGAAACAGGAACAGATACGCAGTATTTT CASSQETGTDTQYF
TRBD1 TRBJ2-3 TRBV19 many TGTGCCAGTAGTGGGACAGGGACAGATACGCAGTATTTT CASSGTGTDTQYF
NA TRBJ1-2 TRBV20-1 many TGCAGTGCTAGAGATACCACACCGGTTAACTATGGCTACACCTTC CSARDTTPVNYGYTF
NA TRBJ2-1 TRBV7-2 few TGTGCCAGTACAAAAAACCTCCAGGGTGATGAGCAGTTCTTC CASTKNLQGDEQFF
NA TRBJ1-6 TRBV20-1 few TGCAGTGCTCCCCGCGGGAGCAGGGGAGCTTCACCCCTCCACTTT CSAPRGSRGASPLHF
TRBD1 TRBJ1-1 TRBV20-1 NA TGCAGTGCTAGGGGACAGAAGGACACTGAAGCTTTCTTT CSARGQKDTEAFF
NA TRBJ2-1 TRBV5-1 few TGCGCCAGCAACTCCGGGACCAACAATGAGCAGTTCTTC CASNSGTNNEQFF
TRBD2 TRBJ2-3 TRBV3-1 many TGTGCCAGCAGCCCGTTTAGCGGGGGGATCACAGATACGCAGTATTTT CASSPFSGGITDTQYF
TRBD1 TRBJ1-6 TRBV2 few TGTGCCAGCAAGGGGACAGGGAGGGATTCACCCCTCCACTTT CASKGTGRDSPLHF
NA TRBJ1-6 TRBV7-2 many TGTGCCAGCAGCTTCTTTGGGACCTCCTATAATTCACCCCTCCACTTT CASSFFGTSYNSPLHF
NA TRBJ2-2 TRBV14 many TGTGCCAGCAGCCGCCGCTCCCGGGACACTAGAAGGACCGGGGAGCTGTTTTTT CASSRRSRDTRRTGELFF
NA TRBJ1-3 TRBV30 few TGTGCCTGGAGTGTACGAGGGTCTTTCGCTGGAAACACCATATATTTT CAWSVRGSFAGNTIYF
NA TRBJ2-7 TRBV20-1 few TGCAGTGCAGGTAGAACCGAGCAGTACTTC CSAGRTEQYF
NA TRBJ1-6 TRBV20-1 many TGCAGTGCTAGAGACCCCCGAAATTATTCACCCCTCCACTTT CSARDPRNYSPLHF
NA TRBJ2-6 TRBV4-1 NA TGCGCCAGCAGCCAAGTAGGGAACAGGTTCTCTGGGGCCAACGTCCTGACTTTC CASSQVGNRFSGANVLTF
NA TRBJ2-7 TRBV6-5 NA TGTGCCAGCAGTTACTCGCAGACCGTCTACGAGCAGTACTTC CASSYSQTVYEQYF